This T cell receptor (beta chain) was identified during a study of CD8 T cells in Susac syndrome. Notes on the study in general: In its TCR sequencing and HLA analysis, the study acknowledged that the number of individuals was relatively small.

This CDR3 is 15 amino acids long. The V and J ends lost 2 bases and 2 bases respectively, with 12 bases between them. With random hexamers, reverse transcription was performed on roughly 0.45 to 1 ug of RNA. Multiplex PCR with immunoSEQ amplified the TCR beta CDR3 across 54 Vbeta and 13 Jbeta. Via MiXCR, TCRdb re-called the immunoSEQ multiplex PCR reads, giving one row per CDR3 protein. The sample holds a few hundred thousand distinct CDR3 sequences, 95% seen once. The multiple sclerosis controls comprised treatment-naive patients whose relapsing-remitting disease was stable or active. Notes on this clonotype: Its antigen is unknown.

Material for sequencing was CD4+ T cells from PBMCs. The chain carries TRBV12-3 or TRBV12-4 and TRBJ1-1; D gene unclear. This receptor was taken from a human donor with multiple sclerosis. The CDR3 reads CASSLRASANTEAFF. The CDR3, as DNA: TGTGCCAGCAGTTTAAGGGCCTCCGCAAACACTGAAGCTTTCTTT.